This T cell receptor (beta chain) appears in the sequencing data of a study of CD8 T cells in ankylosing spondylitis. This CDR3 is 11 amino acids long. CDR1 is DFQATT, CDR2 SNEGSKA, per germline (reference sequence). Trimming removed 4 bases from V and 5 bases from J, with 6 bases in between. TCRdb processed the 5' RACE reads anew with MiXCR; each CDR3 protein has one entry. This table holds about 33,000 distinct CDR3 sequences, approximately 10% found once. The chain carries TRBV20-1 and TRBJ2-1; D is unclear. The receptor's source is a male donor with ankylosing spondylitis. Material for sequencing was synovial fluid, either unsorted or a sorted T cell fraction (not recorded which). The CDR3 region is CSANDNNEQFF. The CDR3 nucleotides read TGCAGTGCTAACGATAACAATGAGCAGTTCTTC.